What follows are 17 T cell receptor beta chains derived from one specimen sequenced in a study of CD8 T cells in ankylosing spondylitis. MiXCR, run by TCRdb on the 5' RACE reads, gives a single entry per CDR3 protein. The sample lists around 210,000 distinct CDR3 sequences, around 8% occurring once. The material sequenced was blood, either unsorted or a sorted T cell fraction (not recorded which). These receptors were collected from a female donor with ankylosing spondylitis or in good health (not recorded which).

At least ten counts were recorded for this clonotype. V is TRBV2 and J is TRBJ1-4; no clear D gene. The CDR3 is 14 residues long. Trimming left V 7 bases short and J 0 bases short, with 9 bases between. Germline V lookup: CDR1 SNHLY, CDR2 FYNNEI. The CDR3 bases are TGTGCCAGCAAGGAAGTTGCAACTAATGAAAAACTGTTTTTT. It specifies CASKEVATNEKLFF. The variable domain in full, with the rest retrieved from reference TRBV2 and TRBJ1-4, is EPEVTQTPSHQVTQMGQEVILRCVPISNHLYFYWYRQILGQKVEFLVSFYNNEISEKSEIFDDQFSVERPDGSNFTLKIRSTKLEDSAMYFCASKEVATNEKLFFGSGTQLSVL.

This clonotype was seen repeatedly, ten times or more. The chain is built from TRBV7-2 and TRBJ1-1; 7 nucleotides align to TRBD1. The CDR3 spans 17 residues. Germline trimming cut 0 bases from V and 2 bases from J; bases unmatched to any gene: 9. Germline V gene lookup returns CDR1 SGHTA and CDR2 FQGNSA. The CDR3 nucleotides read TGTGCCAGCAGCTTAGCTACCTTAGGGGGCACAAACACTGAAGCTTTCTTT. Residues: CASSLATLGGTNTEAFF.

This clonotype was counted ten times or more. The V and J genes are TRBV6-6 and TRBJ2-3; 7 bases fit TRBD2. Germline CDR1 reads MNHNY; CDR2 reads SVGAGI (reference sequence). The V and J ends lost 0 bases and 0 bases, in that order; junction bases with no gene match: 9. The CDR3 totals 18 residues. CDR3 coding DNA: TGTGCCAGCAGTTACTCCCCGGGTAGCGGGCCAAGCACAGATACGCAGTATTTT. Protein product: CASSYSPGSGPSTDTQYF.

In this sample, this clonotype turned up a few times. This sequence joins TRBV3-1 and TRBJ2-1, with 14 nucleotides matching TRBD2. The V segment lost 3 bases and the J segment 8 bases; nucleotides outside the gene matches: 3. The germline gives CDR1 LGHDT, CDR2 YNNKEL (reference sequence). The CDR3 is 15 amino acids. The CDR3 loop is CASSQTSGRGDEQFF. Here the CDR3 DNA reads TGTGCCAGCAGCCAGACTAGCGGGAGGGGTGATGAGCAGTTCTTC.

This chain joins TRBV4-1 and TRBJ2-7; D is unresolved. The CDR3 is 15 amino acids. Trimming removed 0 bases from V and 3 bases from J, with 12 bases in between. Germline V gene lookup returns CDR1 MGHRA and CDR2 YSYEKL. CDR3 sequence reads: CASSQEGLGFYEQYF. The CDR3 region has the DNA TGCGCCAGCAGCCAAGAGGGATTAGGCTTCTACGAGCAGTACTTC.

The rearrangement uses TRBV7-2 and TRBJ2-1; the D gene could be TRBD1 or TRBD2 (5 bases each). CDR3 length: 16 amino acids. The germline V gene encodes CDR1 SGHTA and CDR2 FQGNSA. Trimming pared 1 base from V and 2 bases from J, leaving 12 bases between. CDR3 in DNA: TGTGCCAGCAGCTTAGAGGGGACCCAACCCTACAATGAGCAGTTCTTC. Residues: CASSLEGTQPYNEQFF.

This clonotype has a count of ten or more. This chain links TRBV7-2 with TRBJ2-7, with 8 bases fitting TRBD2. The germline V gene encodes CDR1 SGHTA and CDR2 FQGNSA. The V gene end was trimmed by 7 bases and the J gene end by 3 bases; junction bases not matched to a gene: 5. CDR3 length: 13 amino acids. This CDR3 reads CASTSRGGYEQYF. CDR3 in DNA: TGTGCCAGCACCTCCCGGGGGGGCTACGAGCAGTACTTC.

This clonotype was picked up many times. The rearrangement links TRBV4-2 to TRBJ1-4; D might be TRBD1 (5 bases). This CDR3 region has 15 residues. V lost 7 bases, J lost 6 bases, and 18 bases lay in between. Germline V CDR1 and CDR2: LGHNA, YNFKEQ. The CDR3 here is CASTVGPGVDEKLFF. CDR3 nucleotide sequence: TGTGCCAGCACCGTTGGGCCGGGGGTGGATGAAAAACTGTTTTTT.

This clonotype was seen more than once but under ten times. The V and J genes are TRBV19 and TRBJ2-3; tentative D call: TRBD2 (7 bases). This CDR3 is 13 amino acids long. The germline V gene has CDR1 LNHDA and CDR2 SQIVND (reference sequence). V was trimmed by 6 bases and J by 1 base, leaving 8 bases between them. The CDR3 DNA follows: TGTGCCAGTAGCGGGGGGCGCACAGATACGCAGTATTTT. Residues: CASSGGRTDTQYF.

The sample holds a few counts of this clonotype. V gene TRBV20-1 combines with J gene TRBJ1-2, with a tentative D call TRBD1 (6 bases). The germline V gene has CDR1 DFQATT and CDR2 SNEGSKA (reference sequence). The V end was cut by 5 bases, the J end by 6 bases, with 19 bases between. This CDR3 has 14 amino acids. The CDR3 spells CSAPQWGGADGYTF. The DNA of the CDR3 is TGCAGTGCTCCCCAATGGGGGGGCGCTGATGGCTACACCTTC.

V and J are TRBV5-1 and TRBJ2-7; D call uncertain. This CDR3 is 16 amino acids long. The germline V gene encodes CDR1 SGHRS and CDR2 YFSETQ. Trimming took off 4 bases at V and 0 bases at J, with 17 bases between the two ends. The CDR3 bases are TGCGCCAGCAGCCCTAAGGGAACTCCGAGCTCCTACGAGCAGTACTTC. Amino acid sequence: CASSPKGTPSSYEQYF.

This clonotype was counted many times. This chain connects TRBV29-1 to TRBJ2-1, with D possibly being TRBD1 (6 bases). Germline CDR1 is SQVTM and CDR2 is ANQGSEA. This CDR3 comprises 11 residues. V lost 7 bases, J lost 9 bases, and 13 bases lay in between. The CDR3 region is CSALQGLEQFF. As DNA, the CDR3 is TGCAGCGCCTTACAGGGCCTTGAGCAGTTCTTC.

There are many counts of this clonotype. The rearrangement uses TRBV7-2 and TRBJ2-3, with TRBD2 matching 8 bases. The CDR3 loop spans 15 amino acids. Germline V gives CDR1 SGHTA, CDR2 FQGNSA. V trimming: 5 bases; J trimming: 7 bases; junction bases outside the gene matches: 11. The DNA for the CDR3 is TGTGCCAGCAGCCCTCCGGGACTAGATGCCTATACGCAGTATTTT. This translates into CASSPPGLDAYTQYF. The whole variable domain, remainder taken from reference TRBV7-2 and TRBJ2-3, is GAGVSQSPSNKVTEKGKDVELRCDPISGHTALYWYRQSLGQGLEFLIYFQGNSAPDKSGLPSDRFSAERTGGSVSTLTIQRTQQEDSAVYLCASSPPGLDAYTQYFGPGTRLTVL.

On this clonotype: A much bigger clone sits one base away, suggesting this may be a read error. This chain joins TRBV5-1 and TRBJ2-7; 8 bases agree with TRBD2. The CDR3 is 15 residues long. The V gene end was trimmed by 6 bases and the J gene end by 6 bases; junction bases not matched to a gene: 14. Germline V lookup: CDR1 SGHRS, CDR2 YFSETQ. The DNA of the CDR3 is TGCGCCAGCACCCGGGAGGGAGCGGGAGTGGGCGAGCAGTACTTC. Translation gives CASTREGAGVGEQYF. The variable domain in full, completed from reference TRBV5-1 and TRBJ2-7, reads KAGVTQTPRYLIKTRGQQVTLSCSPISGHRSVSWYQQTPGQGLQFLFEYFSETQRNKGNFPGRFSGRQFSNSRSEMNVSTLELGDSALYLCASTREGAGVGEQYFGPGTRLTVT.

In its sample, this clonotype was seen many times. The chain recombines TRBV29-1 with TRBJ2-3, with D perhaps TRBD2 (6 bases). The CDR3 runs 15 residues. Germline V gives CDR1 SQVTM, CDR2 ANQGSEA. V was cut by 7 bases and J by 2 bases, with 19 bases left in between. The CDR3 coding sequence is TGCAGCGCCTCAGGAGGGAGTCACCCCACAGATACGCAGTATTTT. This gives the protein CSASGGSHPTDTQYF.

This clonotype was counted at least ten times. The CDR3 reads CASSYGLGEAFF. CDR3 DNA: TGTGCCAGCAGTTACGGCTTGGGGGAAGCTTTCTTT. The chain combines TRBV6-2 or TRBV6-3 with TRBJ1-1, with D hard to call. From germline, CDR1 is MNHEY and CDR2 SVGEGT. V was shortened by 2 bases and J by 8 bases, with 9 bases between the two germline ends. This CDR3 has 12 amino acids.

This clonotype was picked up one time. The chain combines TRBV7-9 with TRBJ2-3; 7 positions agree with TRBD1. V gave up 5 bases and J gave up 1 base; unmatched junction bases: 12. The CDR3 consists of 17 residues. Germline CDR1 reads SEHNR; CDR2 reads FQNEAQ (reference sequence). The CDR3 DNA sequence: TGTGCCAGCAGCGTAGGACAGGAGGCTAGGGGCACAGATACGCAGTATTTT. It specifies CASSVGQEARGTDTQYF.